This entry is about one TCR beta chain. Its antigen is as yet unknown. V was cut by 6 bases and J by 1 base, with 18 bases left in between. CDR3 length: 16 amino acids. This entry belongs to a study of CD8 T cells in ankylosing spondylitis. Findings and limits, study-wide: Before this, some motif variants had been reported in reactive arthritis synovial fluid and blood. Disease-linked clones proved CD8+ and comparatively uncommon in peripheral blood. Roughly eight highly homologous variants made up a TCR beta motif that seemed to typify ankylosing spondylitis blood.

Researchers built TCR beta libraries using quantitative 5'-RACE with molecular barcodes. TCRdb processed the 5' RACE reads anew with MiXCR; each CDR3 protein has one entry. The sample contains about 270,000 distinct CDR3 sequences, under 35% of which appear only once. The V call is TRBV12-3 or TRBV12-4, the J call TRBJ1-1; possible D gene TRBD1, 6 bases. This sequence was found in a male donor with ankylosing spondylitis or in good health (not recorded which). Sequencing was performed on blood, either unsorted or a sorted T cell fraction (not recorded which). CDR3 in DNA: TGTGCCAGCAGGAGAGGACAGTTAATGCAGAACACTGAAGCTTTCTTT. Its translation: CASRRGQLMQNTEAFF.